The T cell receptor beta chain described here comes from a study of PD-L1 blockade in urothelial cancer. Method: immunoSEQ multiplex PCR; TCRdb's copy keeps in-frame clones and lacks some. There are tens of thousands of clones in the sample; around 84% occur only once, and around 4.7% lies in the top ten. Each patient gave between 1 and 8 samples, pretreatment and on-treatment. Source: PBMCs, taken around atezolizumab (anti-PD-L1) treatment. The source is a man in his 70s with urothelial cancer.

CDR3 sequence: CASRVGRVDTQYF. CDR3 bases: TGTGCCAGCAGGGTCGGCAGGGTAGATACGCAGTATTTT. The V call is TRBV28, the J call TRBJ2-3; a weak D match, TRBD1 (5 bases). The CDR3 consists of 13 residues. Germline V gives CDR1 MDHEN, CDR2 SYDVKM. The V end was cut by 6 bases, the J end by 5 bases, with 12 bases between.